This entry lists 20 T cell receptor beta chains sequenced from one sample in a study of early T cells in non-severe SARS-CoV-2 infection. TCRdb used MiXCR to reprocess the 5' RACE reads, holding one entry per CDR3 protein. The sample holds around 81,000 distinct CDR3 sequences; 13% to 15% are singletons and the top ten take 11%. Material for sequencing was whole blood. The receptors were sampled from an adult who was a healthcare worker with PCR-confirmed SARS-CoV-2 infection or an uninfected control (not recorded which).

The chain employs TRBV7-2 and TRBJ2-1; 11 bases align to TRBD2. Germline V lookup: CDR1 SGHTA, CDR2 FQGNSA. The CDR3 consists of 16 residues. J lost 3 bases, V lost 5 bases, and 6 bases had no gene match. CDR3 sequence (DNA): TGTGCCAGCAGCGCCCTACTAGCGGGGGACTACAATGAGCAGTTCTTC. Residues: CASSALLAGDYNEQFF.

The V call is TRBV5-1, the J call TRBJ2-5; 9 nucleotides match TRBD1. From germline, CDR1 is SGHRS and CDR2 YFSETQ. The CDR3 contains 15 residues. Trimming took 3 bases from V and 5 from J; bases not matched to a gene: 8. In DNA form, the CDR3 reads TGCGCCAGCAGCTCCGGGACAGGGTTGGTGGAGACCCAGTACTTC. This gives the protein CASSSGTGLVETQYF.

The rearrangement uses TRBV5-4 and TRBJ2-2, with D tentatively TRBD2 (5 bases). The V gene lost 5 bases and the J gene lost 4 bases, with 9 bases spanning the gap. The CDR3 has 13 residues. The germline V gene encodes CDR1 SGHNT and CDR2 YYREEE (reference sequence). In DNA form, the CDR3 reads TGTGCCAGCAGTCGGACTTTCACCGGGGAGCTGTTTTTT. Amino acids: CASSRTFTGELFF.

Of note for this clonotype: A junction end diverges from the germline sequence, so it may reflect a read error. The chain is built from TRBV6-5 and TRBJ1-3; 7 positions agree with TRBD1. Germline V gene sequence: CDR1 MNHEY, CDR2 SVGAGI. The CDR3 is 16 amino acids. CDR3 DNA sequence: TGTGCCAGCAGTTACCTCTCGGGACAGTCTGAAAACACCATATATTTT. Translation: CASSYLSGQSENTIYF.

This clonotype was counted ten times or more. The V gene is TRBV2, the J gene TRBJ2-2; 12 bases are a match to TRBD2. Per the germline V gene, CDR1 is SNHLY and CDR2 is FYNNEI. V was clipped by 5 bases and J by 6 bases; unmatched bases: 4. The CDR3 has 15 residues. Here the CDR3 reads CASSLAGGPSGELFF. The CDR3 DNA reads as TGTGCCAGCAGTCTAGCGGGGGGGCCCTCCGGGGAGCTGTTTTTT.

The V and J genes are TRBV30 and TRBJ1-1; no clear D. The CDR3 totals 13 residues. Trimming took 1 base from V and 8 from J, leaving 14 bases between them. Germline CDR1 reads GTSNPN; CDR2 reads SVGIG (reference sequence). The CDR3 DNA follows: TGTGCCTGGAGTGCCCAGTCTTCCGCAGAAGCTTTCTTT. Translated: CAWSAQSSAEAFF.

This clonotype was observed a handful of times. The chain uses TRBV20-1 and TRBJ1-1; D is possibly TRBD1 (6 bases). Germline V gene sequence: CDR1 DFQATT, CDR2 SNEGSKA (reference sequence). V lost 5 bases to trimming and J lost 1 base, with 11 bases between them. The CDR3 runs 13 residues. The CDR3: CSAEPGANTEAFF. CDR3 DNA sequence: TGCAGTGCTGAGCCGGGGGCGAACACTGAAGCTTTCTTT.

The V and J genes are TRBV7-2 and TRBJ2-5; D may be TRBD1 (6 bases). CDR3 size: 13 residues. CDR1 and CDR2 from the germline V gene are SGHTA and FQGNSA. Trimming cost V 3 bases and J 7 bases, with 12 bases left between them. CDR3 amino acids: CASSFSGDGTQYF. As DNA, the CDR3 is TGTGCCAGCAGCTTCTCAGGGGACGGGACCCAGTACTTC. The full variable domain, completed using reference TRBV7-2 and TRBJ2-5, is GAGVSQSPSNKVTEKGKDVELRCDPISGHTALYWYRQSLGQGLEFLIYFQGNSAPDKSGLPSDRFSAERTGGSVSTLTIQRTQQEDSAVYLCASSFSGDGTQYFGPGTRLLVL.

The CDR3 nucleotides read TGTGCCAGCAGCTTAGGACGCGCGGGCTACACTGAAGCTTTCTTT. Encoded protein: CASSLGRAGYTEAFF. The rearrangement joins TRBV11-1 to TRBJ1-1; D call uncertain. CDR3 length: 15 amino acids. Germline V gives CDR1 SGHAT, CDR2 FQDESV (reference sequence). The germline V and J ends were trimmed by 1 base and 3 bases, with 12 bases remaining between them.

This clonotype appeared many times. The chain is built from TRBV11-2 and TRBJ2-3; maybe TRBD2 (7 bases). Looked up from germline, CDR1 is SGHAT and CDR2 is FQNNGV. The CDR3 extends over 16 amino acids. Trimming cost V 0 bases and J 3 bases, with 13 bases left between them. The CDR3 region is CASSLEARGATDTQYF. The CDR3 bases are TGTGCCAGCAGCTTAGAAGCACGGGGGGCTACAGATACGCAGTATTTT.

This clonotype was observed a few times. The CDR3 sequence: CASSEDRRGPDTQYF. The CDR3 bases are TGTGCCAGCAGTGAGGACAGGAGGGGCCCAGATACGCAGTATTTT. This chain uses TRBV28 with TRBJ2-3, with D perhaps TRBD1 (7 bases). Germline CDR1 reads MDHEN; CDR2 reads SYDVKM. This CDR3 is built from 15 residues. V lost 5 bases, J lost 4 bases, and 16 bases lay in between.

This clonotype was seen more than once but under ten times. The genes are TRBV7-2 and TRBJ1-1, with 7 nucleotides matching TRBD1. The CDR3 runs 15 residues. J gave up 3 bases and V 6 bases, and 10 bases lay outside the gene matches. Per germline, CDR1 SGHTA and CDR2 FQGNSA. The CDR3 reads CASRLAGGGHTEAFF. The CDR3 region has the DNA TGTGCCAGCAGACTTGCAGGGGGGGGCCACACTGAAGCTTTCTTT.

There are a few counts of this clonotype. The chain links TRBV9 to TRBJ2-3, with D possibly TRBD2 on 5 matching bases. The V gene's germline CDR1 is SGDLS and CDR2 YYNGEE. V shed 0 bases and J shed 0 bases, with 5 bases lying between them. The CDR3 covers 14 residues. CDR3 sequence: CASSVGGSTDTQYF. The DNA of the CDR3 is TGTGCCAGCAGCGTAGGAGGGAGCACAGATACGCAGTATTTT. Together with reference TRBV9 and TRBJ2-3, the CDR3 gives the full variable domain: DSGVTQTPKHLITATGQRVTLRCSPRSGDLSVYWYQQSLDQGLQFLIQYYNGEERAKGNILERFSAQQFPDLHSELNLSSLELGDSALYFCASSVGGSTDTQYFGPGTRLTVL.

The rearrangement uses TRBV5-1 and TRBJ2-2, with D perhaps TRBD2 (5 bases). The CDR3 covers 17 residues. V lost 4 bases to trimming and J lost 3 bases, with 19 bases between them. Per the germline V gene, CDR1 is SGHRS and CDR2 is YFSETQ. CDR3 in amino acids: CASSLDGGGEYTGELFF. The CDR3 DNA reads as TGCGCCAGCAGCCTGGACGGAGGAGGCGAGTACACCGGGGAGCTGTTTTTT.

This sequence joins TRBV2 and TRBJ1-5, with D perhaps TRBD1 (6 bases). This CDR3 contains 15 residues. Looked up from germline, CDR1 is SNHLY and CDR2 is FYNNEI. The V end lost 6 bases, the J end lost 4 bases, and 16 bases lay between the germline ends. The CDR3 region has the DNA TGTGCCAGCAGAGACAGGTTCGGAGGTAATCAGCCCCAGCATTTT. Translating it yields CASRDRFGGNQPQHF.

This clonotype showed up just a few times. The rearrangement uses TRBV11-2 and TRBJ2-7; TRBD1 matches at 7 bases. The CDR3 has 12 residues. V lost 5 bases, J lost 5 bases, and 3 bases stayed unmatched. Germline V CDR1 and CDR2: SGHAT, FQNNGV. In DNA, the CDR3 is TGTGCCAGCAGCCCCAGGGGGAACGAGCAGTACTTC. Translating gives CASSPRGNEQYF.

This clonotype was detected only a few times. The V and J genes are TRBV13 and TRBJ2-5, with a weak D call TRBD2 (6 bases). Germline V gene sequence: CDR1 PRHDT, CDR2 FYEKMQ (reference sequence). With 4 bases removed from V and 5 bases from J, the gap between germline ends came to 17 bases. The length of the CDR3 is 15 residues. CDR3 amino acids: CASSSLSGSGETQYF. CDR3 nucleotides: TGTGCCAGCAGCTCCCTAAGTGGGAGCGGGGAGACCCAGTACTTC.

This clonotype was picked up a small number of times. The V call is TRBV19, the J call TRBJ1-5; D call uncertain. Per germline, CDR1 LNHDA and CDR2 SQIVND (reference sequence). CDR3 length: 13 residues. Trimming cost V 6 bases and J 3 bases, with 9 bases left between them. CDR3 DNA: TGTGCCAGTAGCGGGATGCCCAATCAGCCCCAGCATTTT. Its protein is CASSGMPNQPQHF.

This clonotype was seen only a few times. The chain links TRBV27 to TRBJ2-2, with 8 positions matching TRBD2. Germline V gene lookup returns CDR1 MNHEY and CDR2 SMNVEV (reference sequence). With V trimmed by 6 bases and J by 0 bases, 6 bases remained unmatched. The CDR3 is 16 amino acids. The CDR3: CASRRPGLANTGELFF. CDR3 nucleotide sequence: TGTGCCAGCAGACGACCGGGACTAGCGAACACCGGGGAGCTGTTTTTT.

This clonotype was picked up a small number of times. This sequence joins TRBV4-1 and TRBJ2-1; D is possibly TRBD1 (6 bases). The CDR3 sequence is 15 residues long. Trimming removed 2 bases at V and 6 bases at J, with 14 bases between. In germline, CDR1 is MGHRA, CDR2 YSYEKL. This CDR3 reads CASSQYLTGPNEQFF. DNA of the CDR3: TGCGCCAGCAGCCAATATTTGACAGGACCCAATGAGCAGTTCTTC.